This TCR beta chain comes out of a study of T cell repertoires in aging, cancer and after chemotherapy. CDR3 length equals 12 residues. Germline lookup yields CDR1 LGHNA and CDR2 YSLEER. V was shortened by 3 bases and J by 7 bases, with 9 bases between the two germline ends. As for this clonotype: No antigen is known for it.

Findings of the study overall: Median generation probability rose over the chemotherapy interval in each cancer cohort, suggesting rebound thymic output.

TRB rearrangements spanning V, D and J were amplified using mixed TRB-A/B primers. TCRdb redid the calling of the multiplex PCR reads with MiXCR, one entry per CDR3 protein. The sample lists roughly 5,300 distinct CDR3 sequences, 25% to 35% occurring once. Peripheral blood genomic DNA, not sorted cells or RNA, was the template. This sequence was found in a human donor with a solid tumor. This sequence joins TRBV4-3 and TRBJ1-1; D possibly corresponds to TRBD1 (5 bases). Material: blood. The CDR3 DNA is TGCGCCAGCAGCCAGGCAAGGGGTGAAGCTTTCTTT. This encodes CASSQARGEAFF.